This T cell receptor (beta chain) was recorded in a study of blood T cell repertoires in COVID-19. Study-level information: COVID-19 samples collected from the United States, Italy and Spain covered acute and convalescent phases. T cells, B-cell-depleted T cells, or PBMCs provided the cDNA or gDNA that served as material.

This clone has only a few counts. V was shortened by 6 bases and J by 0 bases, with 12 bases between the two germline ends. CDR3 length: 15 amino acids. Per germline, CDR1 LNHDA and CDR2 SQIVND (reference sequence). Per the original methods: Nucleated cell number was recorded as an estimate derived from reference gene primer amplification. Method: immunoSEQ multiplex PCR; TCRdb's copy keeps in-frame clones and lacks some. The D gene and trimming were derived from the DNA, and the V and J assignments and clone size from that table. The repertoire holds tens of thousands of clones, with 75% to 85% as singletons.

This receptor was identified in a woman in her 70s with acute or convalescent COVID-19. Input material: peripheral blood. The gene calls are TRBV19 and TRBJ1-5; D is undetermined. The CDR3 here is CASRPGAFSNQPQHF. The CDR3 DNA reads as TGTGCCAGTAGGCCGGGAGCCTTTAGCAATCAGCCCCAGCATTTT. The full variable domain, its missing parts supplied by reference TRBV19 and TRBJ1-5, is DGGITQSPKYLFRKEGQNVTLSCEQNLNHDAMYWYRQDPGQGLRLIYYSQIVNDFQKGDIAEGYSVSREKKESFPLTVTSAQKNPTAFYLCASRPGAFSNQPQHFGDGTRLSIL.